This T cell receptor beta chain is drawn from a study of T cell repertoires in cytomegalovirus infection. Study in general: TCR beta signatures that were public indicated CMV infection and matching HLA type.

This CDR3 contains 14 residues. Germline V gene sequence: CDR1 MGHDK, CDR2 SYGVNS. Losses at the gene ends were 3 bases for V and 8 bases for J; bases not matched to a gene: 7. Points from the study as a whole: The cumulative frequency of public TCR beta families distinguished individuals who carried CMV together with the relevant HLA. HLA-C-restricted TCR beta clonotypes specific for CMV led the ex vivo response.

Of note for this clonotype: As yet, its antigen is unknown.

Using its own MiXCR run on the reads, TCRdb lists one record per CDR3 protein. The sample has about 740,000 distinct CDR3 sequences, less than 40% seen once; the top ten hold about 2.8%. Specimen: PBMCs. The chain joins TRBV25-1 to TRBJ1-2; 9 nucleotides match TRBD1. The source is a human donor in good health (CMV status not recorded). Some clones in this sample may be carry-over from other donors' samples. This CDR3 is CASSESWTGEGYTF. CDR3 nucleotide sequence: TGTGCCAGCAGTGAGTCGTGGACAGGGGAAGGCTACACCTTC.